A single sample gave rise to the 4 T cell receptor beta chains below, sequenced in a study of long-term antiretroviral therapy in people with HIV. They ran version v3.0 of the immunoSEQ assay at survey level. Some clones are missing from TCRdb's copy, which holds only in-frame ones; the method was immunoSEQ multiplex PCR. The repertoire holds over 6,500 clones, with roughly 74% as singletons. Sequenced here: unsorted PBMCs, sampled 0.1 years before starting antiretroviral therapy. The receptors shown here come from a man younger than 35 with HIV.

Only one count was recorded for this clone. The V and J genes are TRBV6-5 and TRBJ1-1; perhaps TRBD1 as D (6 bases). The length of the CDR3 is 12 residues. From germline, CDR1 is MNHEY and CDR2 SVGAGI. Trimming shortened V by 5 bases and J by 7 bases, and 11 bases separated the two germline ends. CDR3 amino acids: CASSNRAGEAFF. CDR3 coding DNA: TGTGCCAGCAGTAACAGGGCGGGTGAAGCTTTCTTT.

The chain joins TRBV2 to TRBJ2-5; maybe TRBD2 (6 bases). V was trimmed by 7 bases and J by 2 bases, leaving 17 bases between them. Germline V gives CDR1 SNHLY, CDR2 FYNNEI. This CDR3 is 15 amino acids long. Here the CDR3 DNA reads TGTGCCAGCACAAAAGAATCGGGAGATCAAGAGACCCAGTACTTC. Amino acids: CASTKESGDQETQYF.

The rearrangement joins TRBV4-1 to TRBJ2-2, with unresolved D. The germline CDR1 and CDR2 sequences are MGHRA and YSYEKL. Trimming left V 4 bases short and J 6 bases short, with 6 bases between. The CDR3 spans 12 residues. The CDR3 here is CASSLSSGELFF. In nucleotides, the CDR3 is TGCGCCAGCAGCCTTTCGTCCGGGGAGCTGTTTTTT.

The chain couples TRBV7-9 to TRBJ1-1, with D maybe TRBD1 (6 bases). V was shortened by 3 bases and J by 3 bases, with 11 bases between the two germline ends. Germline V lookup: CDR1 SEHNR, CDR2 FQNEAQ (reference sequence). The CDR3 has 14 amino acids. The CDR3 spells CASSFWGHDTEAFF. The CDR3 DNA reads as TGTGCCAGCAGCTTTTGGGGGCATGACACTGAAGCTTTCTTT.